This T cell receptor (beta chain) was captured by sequencing in a study of blood T cell repertoires in COVID-19. Those who participated ranged in age from roughly 18 to 90 years and resided in approximately 23 US areas. Sequenced by immunoSEQ multiplex PCR; TCRdb stores in-frame clones only, minus some. The repertoire holds around 430,000 clones, just under 90% seen once, with roughly 9.4% in the top ten. The V and J ends lost 5 bases and 8 bases respectively, with 9 bases between them. The CDR3 length is 11 residues. From germline, CDR1 is PRHDT and CDR2 FYEKMQ (reference sequence). Source material: PBMCs or T cells enriched from blood (not recorded which). The rearrangement joins TRBV13 to TRBJ1-1, with D uncertain. The source is a woman between 45 and 65 years old who had recovered from COVID-19. The CDR3 DNA reads TGTGCCAGCAGCATTGCACGGGAAGCTTTCTTT. Protein sequence: CASSIAREAFF.